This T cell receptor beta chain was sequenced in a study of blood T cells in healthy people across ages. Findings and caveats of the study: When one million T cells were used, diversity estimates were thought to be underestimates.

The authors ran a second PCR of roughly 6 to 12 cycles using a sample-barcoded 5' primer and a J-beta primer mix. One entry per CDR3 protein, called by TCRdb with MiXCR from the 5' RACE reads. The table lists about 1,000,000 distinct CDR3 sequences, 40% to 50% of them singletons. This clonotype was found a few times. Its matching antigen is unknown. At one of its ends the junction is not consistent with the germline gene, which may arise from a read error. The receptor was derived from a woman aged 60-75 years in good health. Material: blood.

CDR3 loop: CSVESWNNEQFF. The CDR3 DNA is TGCAGCGTCGAAAGCTGGAACAATGAACAGTTCTTC. The chain is built from TRBV29-1 and TRBJ2-1; no definite D call. Per germline, CDR1 SQVTM and CDR2 ANQGSEA. The CDR3 covers 12 residues.